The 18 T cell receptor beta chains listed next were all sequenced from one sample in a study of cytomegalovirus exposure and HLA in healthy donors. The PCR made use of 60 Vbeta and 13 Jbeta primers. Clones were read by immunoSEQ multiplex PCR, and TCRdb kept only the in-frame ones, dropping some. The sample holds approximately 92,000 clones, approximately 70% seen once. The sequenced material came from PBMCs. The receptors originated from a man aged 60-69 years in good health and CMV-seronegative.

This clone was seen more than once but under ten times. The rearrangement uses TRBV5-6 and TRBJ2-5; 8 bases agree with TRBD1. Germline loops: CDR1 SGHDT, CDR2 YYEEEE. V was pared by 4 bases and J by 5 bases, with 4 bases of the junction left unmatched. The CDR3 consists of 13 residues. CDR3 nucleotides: TGTGCCAGCAGCCGGACAGGGATGGAGACCCAGTACTTC. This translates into CASSRTGMETQYF. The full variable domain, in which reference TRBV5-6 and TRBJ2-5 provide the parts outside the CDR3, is DAGVTQSPTHLIKTRGQQVTLRCSPKSGHDTVSWYQQALGQGPQFIFQYYEEEERQRGNFPDRFSGHQFPNYSSELNVNALLLGDSALYLCASSRTGMETQYFGPGTRLLVL.

The CDR3 loop reads CASSLGGGESANYGYTF. Here the CDR3 DNA reads TGCGCCAGCAGCTTGGGTGGGGGCGAGTCCGCCAATTATGGCTACACCTTC. This rearrangement joins TRBV5-1 to TRBJ1-2, with D possibly TRBD1 on 6 matching bases. The CDR3 is 17 amino acids. In germline, CDR1 is SGHRS, CDR2 YFSETQ. The V and J ends lost 0 bases and 5 bases respectively, with 20 bases between them. The whole variable domain, filled in from reference TRBV5-1 and TRBJ1-2, reads KAGVTQTPRYLIKTRGQQVTLSCSPISGHRSVSWYQQTPGQGLQFLFEYFSETQRNKGNFPGRFSGRQFSNSRSEMNVSTLELGDSALYLCASSLGGGESANYGYTFGSGTRLTVV.

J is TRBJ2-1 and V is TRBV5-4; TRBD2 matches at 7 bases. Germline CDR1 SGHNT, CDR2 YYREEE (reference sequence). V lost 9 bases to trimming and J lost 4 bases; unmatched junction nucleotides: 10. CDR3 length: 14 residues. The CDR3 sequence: CATGSREGYNEQFF. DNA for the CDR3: TGTGCCACTGGGAGTAGGGAGGGGTACAATGAGCAGTTCTTC.

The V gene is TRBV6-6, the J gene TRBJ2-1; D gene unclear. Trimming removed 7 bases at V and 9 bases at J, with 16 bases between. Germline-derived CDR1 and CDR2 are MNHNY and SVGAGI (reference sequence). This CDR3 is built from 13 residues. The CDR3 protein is CASTAVSVPEQFF. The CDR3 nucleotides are TGTGCCAGCACGGCGGTATCTGTCCCTGAGCAGTTCTTC.

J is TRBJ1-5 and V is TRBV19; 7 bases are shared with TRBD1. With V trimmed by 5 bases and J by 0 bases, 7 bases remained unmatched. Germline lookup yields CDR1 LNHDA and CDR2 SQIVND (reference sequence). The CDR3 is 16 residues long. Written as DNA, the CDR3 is TGTGCCAGTAGTCGACAGGGACAAAATAGCAATCAGCCCCAGCATTTT. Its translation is CASSRQGQNSNQPQHF.

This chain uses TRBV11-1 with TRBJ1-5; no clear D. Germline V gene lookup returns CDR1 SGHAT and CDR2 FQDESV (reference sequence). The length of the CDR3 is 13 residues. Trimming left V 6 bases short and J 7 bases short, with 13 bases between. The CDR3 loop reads CASSTIPGQPQHF. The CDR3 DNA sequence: TGTGCCAGCAGTACTATACCGGGGCAGCCCCAGCATTTT.

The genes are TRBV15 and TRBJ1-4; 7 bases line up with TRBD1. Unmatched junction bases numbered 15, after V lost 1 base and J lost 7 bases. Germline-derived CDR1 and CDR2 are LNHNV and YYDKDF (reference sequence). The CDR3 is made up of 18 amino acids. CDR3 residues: CATSRATPGTAVTEKLFF. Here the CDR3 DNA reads TGTGCCACCAGCAGAGCTACACCTGGGACAGCCGTTACTGAAAAACTGTTTTTT.

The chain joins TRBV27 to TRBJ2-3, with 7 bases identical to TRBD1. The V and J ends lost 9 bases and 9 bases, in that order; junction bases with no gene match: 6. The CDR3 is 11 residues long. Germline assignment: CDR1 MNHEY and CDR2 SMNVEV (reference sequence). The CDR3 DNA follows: TGTGCCAGTGTTTCCAGGGGGACGCAGTATTTT. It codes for CASVSRGTQYF.

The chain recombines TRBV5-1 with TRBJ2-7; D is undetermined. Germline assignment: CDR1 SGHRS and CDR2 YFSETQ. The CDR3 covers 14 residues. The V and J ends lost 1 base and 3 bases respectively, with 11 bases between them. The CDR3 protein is CASSLNSQNYEQYF. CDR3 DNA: TGCGCCAGCAGCTTGAACAGCCAAAACTACGAGCAGTACTTC.

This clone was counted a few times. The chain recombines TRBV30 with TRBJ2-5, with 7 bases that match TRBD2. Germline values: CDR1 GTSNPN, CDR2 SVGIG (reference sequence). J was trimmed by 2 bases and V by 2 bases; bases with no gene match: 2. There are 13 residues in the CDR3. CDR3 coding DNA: TGTGCCTGGAGTTGGGGGGGACAAGAGACCCAGTACTTC. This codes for CAWSWGGQETQYF.

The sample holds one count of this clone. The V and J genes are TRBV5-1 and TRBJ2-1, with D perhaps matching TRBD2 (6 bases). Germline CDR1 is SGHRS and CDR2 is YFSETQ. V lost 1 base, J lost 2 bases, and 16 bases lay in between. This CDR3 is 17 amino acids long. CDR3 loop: CASSLRGGIGTYNEQFF. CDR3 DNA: TGCGCCAGCAGCTTGAGGGGCGGGATTGGTACCTACAATGAGCAGTTCTTC.

DNA for the CDR3: TGCGCCAGCAGCCAAGCCCAGGGACTAGGAAACACCATATATTTT. Translation: CASSQAQGLGNTIYF. The chain links TRBV4-3 to TRBJ1-3; possible D gene TRBD1, 5 bases. Germline assignment: CDR1 LGHNA and CDR2 YSLEER. The CDR3 length is 15 residues. V was clipped by 1 base and J by 4 bases, with 11 bases between them.

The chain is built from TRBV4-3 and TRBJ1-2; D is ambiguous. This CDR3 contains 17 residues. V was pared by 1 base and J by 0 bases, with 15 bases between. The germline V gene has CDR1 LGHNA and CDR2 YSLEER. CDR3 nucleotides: TGCGCCAGCAGCCAAGCGCTTTGGCAGCGTCCTAACTATGGCTACACCTTC. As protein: CASSQALWQRPNYGYTF.

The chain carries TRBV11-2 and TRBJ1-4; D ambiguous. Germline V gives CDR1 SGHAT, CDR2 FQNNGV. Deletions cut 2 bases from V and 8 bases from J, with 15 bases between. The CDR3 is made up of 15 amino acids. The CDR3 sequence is CASSLQRRRHEKLFF. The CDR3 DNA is TGTGCCAGCAGCTTACAACGACGGAGGCACGAAAAACTGTTTTTT.

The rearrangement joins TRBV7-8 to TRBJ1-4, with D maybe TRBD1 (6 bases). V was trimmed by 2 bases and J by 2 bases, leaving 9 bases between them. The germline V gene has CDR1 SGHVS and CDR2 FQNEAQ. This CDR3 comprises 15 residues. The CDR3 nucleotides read TGTGCCAGCAGCTTAAGGGGGGGGACTAATGAAAAACTGTTTTTT. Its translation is CASSLRGGTNEKLFF.

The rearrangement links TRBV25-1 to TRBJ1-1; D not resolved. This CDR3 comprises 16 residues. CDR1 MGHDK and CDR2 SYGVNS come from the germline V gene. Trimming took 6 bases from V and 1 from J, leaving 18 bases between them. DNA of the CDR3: TGTGCCAGCAGCCTTGTTGGTGGAGGGCGGAACACTGAAGCTTTCTTT. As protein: CASSLVGGGRNTEAFF.

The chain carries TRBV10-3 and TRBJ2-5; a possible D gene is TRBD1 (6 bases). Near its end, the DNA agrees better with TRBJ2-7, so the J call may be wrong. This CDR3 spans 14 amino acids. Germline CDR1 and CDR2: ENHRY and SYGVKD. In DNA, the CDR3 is TGTGCCATCAGTGAGTCGACAGGCTCGTACGAGCAGTACTTC. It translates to CAISESTGSYEQYF.

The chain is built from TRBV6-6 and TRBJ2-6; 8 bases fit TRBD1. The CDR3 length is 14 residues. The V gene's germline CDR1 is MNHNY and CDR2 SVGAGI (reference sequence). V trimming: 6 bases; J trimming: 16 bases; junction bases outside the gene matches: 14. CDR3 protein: CASSSLLGQVSLTF. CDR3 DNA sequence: TGTGCCAGCAGCTCATTATTGGGACAGGTCTCTCTGACTTTC.